This T cell receptor (beta chain) is drawn from a study of cytomegalovirus exposure and HLA in healthy donors. General observations from the study: Relative to equally common others, HLA-associated TCR beta chains showed greater clonal expansion in a later analysis. The authors later found most CMV-associated TCR beta chains appeared HLA-restricted. Being productive about 90% or about 30% of the time was typical of most TCR beta V segments in an earlier analysis.

The PCR made use of 60 Vbeta and 13 Jbeta primers. Here immunoSEQ multiplex PCR was the method, and the copy in TCRdb shows in-frame clones only, minus some. The table lists 150,000 to 250,000 clones, roughly 85% of them singletons, with 4% to 4.5% in the top ten. Worth noting for this clone: The target antigen is unknown.

The CDR3 is made up of 14 amino acids. Germline V gene lookup returns CDR1 GTSNPN and CDR2 SVGIG (reference sequence). Trimming took 0 bases from V and 4 from J, leaving 12 bases between them. The sequenced sample consisted of PBMCs. The TCR was taken from a woman aged 30 to 39 in good health and CMV-seropositive. This chain connects TRBV30 to TRBJ1-1, with TRBD1 as a possible D gene (5 bases). CDR3 residues: CAWSVLGPGTEAFF. CDR3 nucleotides: TGTGCCTGGAGTGTTTTGGGGCCGGGCACTGAAGCTTTCTTT. The full variable domain, completed using reference TRBV30 and TRBJ1-1, is SQTIHQWPATLVQPVGSPLSLECTVEGTSNPNLYWYRQAAGRGLQLLFYSVGIGQISSEVPQNLSASRPQDRQFILSSKKLLLSDSGFYLCAWSVLGPGTEAFFGQGTRLTVV.